The present T cell receptor beta chain was sequenced within a study of blood T cell repertoires in COVID-19. As for the study in general: Sites in the United States, Italy and Spain provided acute and convalescent COVID-19 samples.

CDR3 length equals 17 residues. In the study's own analysis: Scientists estimated how many nucleated cells there were by amplifying reference gene primers. Clones were sequenced by immunoSEQ multiplex PCR, and TCRdb holds only the in-frame ones, with some missing. V and J calls and clone size are those listed in that table; D and trimming were worked out from the DNA. The sample has approximately 130,000 clones; around 85% are singletons. Sequencing used peripheral blood. The TCR comes from a woman in her forties or fifties who had recovered from COVID-19. The chain has TRBV21-1 and TRBJ2-7; the table's D call, TRBD2, has no DNA check behind it. TRBV21-1 counts as a pseudogene. The CDR3 region has the DNA TGTGCCAGCAGCAAAGATAGCGGGGGGTTCGCACGTTACGAGCAGTACTTC. It translates to CASSKDSGGFARYEQYF.